The clone carrying this T cell receptor beta chain has more than one count but fewer than ten. Authors' methods: Scientists estimated how many nucleated cells there were by amplifying reference gene primers. Here immunoSEQ multiplex PCR was the method, and the copy in TCRdb shows in-frame clones only, minus some. V, J and clone size are those of that table, while D and trimming were read from the DNA. The table has roughly 80,000 clones, over 85% seen once. These data come from a study of blood T cell repertoires in COVID-19. Study-level background: COVID-19 samples, acute and convalescent, were from the United States, Italy and Spain. Sample material is recorded as cDNA or gDNA derived from T cells, B-cell-depleted T cells, or PBMCs.

Trimming removed 2 bases at V and 2 bases at J, with 10 bases between. The CDR3 has 15 residues. Germline V gene sequence: CDR1 ENHRY, CDR2 SYGVKD. Sequencing used peripheral blood. The TCR comes from an elderly woman with active or convalescent COVID-19. This chain joins TRBV10-3 and TRBJ1-5, with no clear D. The CDR3 reads CAISEGYQGNQPQHF. The DNA for the CDR3 is TGTGCCATCAGTGAGGGTTATCAGGGCAATCAGCCCCAGCATTTT.